The entry below gives a single TCR beta chain sequence along with its context. The data belong to a study of blood T cell repertoires in COVID-19. On the study more broadly: Sites in the United States, Italy and Spain provided acute and convalescent COVID-19 samples.

CDR1 and CDR2 from the germline V gene are SGHTA and FQGTGA. The CDR3 covers 15 residues. With 5 bases clipped from V and 5 bases from J, the junction kept 11 bases outside the gene matches. Methods used by the authors: Cell counts per sample came from amplifying reference gene primers. Sequencing used immunoSEQ multiplex PCR; TCRdb keeps in-frame clones, though not all of them. V and J calls and clone size are those listed in that table; D and trimming were worked out from the DNA. The sample contains 110,000 to 150,000 clones, over 80% of which appear only once. This TCR was recovered from a woman aged 45-59 years with acute or convalescent COVID-19. The V and J genes are TRBV7-3 and TRBJ2-7, with 8 positions matching TRBD2. Sequencing was performed on peripheral blood. CDR3 in amino acids: CASSATGTRGNEQYF. The DNA of the CDR3 is TGTGCCAGCAGCGCTACCGGGACTAGGGGGAACGAGCAGTACTTC.